This TCR beta chain was observed in a study of beta chain features in type 1 diabetes. Study in general: Sorted cell examination encompassed 85 million to 140 million cells across all samples.

Germline lookup yields CDR1 SGHNT and CDR2 YYREEE (reference sequence). J was trimmed by 7 bases and V by 4 bases; bases with no gene match: 13. The CDR3 is 15 amino acids. Study-wide results and caveats: VDJ junctions in type 1 diabetes patients carried more deletions and fewer insertions. The study found moderately but significantly shorter TCRB CDR3s in all four CD4+ subsets of Type 1 diabetes patients.

Turning to this clone: What it recognizes is unknown.

The investigators reverse transcribed all of the isolated RNA, so they sequenced expressed TCRB transcripts. The data were produced by immunoSEQ multiplex PCR, yet TCRdb's version contains in-frame clones alone and is incomplete. The data contain roughly 300,000 clones, roughly a tenth of them singletons. The chain links TRBV5-4 to TRBJ1-2, with 7 bases identical to TRBD1. Material for sequencing was central memory CD4+ T cells from blood. This sequence originates from a man in his thirties or forties with type 1 diabetes. In nucleotides, the CDR3 is TGTGCCAGCAGCCTCAGGGGGGGTGATATAGTTGGCTACACCTTC. Translating it yields CASSLRGGDIVGYTF.